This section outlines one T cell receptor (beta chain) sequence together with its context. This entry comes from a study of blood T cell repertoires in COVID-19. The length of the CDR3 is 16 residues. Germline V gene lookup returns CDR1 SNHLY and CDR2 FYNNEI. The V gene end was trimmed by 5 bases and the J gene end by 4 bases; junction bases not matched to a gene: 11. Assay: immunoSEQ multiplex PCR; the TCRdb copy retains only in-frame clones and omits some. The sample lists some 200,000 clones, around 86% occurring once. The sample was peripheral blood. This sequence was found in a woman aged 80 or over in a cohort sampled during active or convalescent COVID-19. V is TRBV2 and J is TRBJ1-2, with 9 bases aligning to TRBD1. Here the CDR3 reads CASSTGGAPFGYGYTF. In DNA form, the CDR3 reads TGTGCCAGCAGTACAGGGGGCGCCCCGTTCGGCTATGGCTACACCTTC. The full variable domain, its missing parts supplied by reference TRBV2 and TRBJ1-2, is EPEVTQTPSHQVTQMGQEVILRCVPISNHLYFYWYRQILGQKVEFLVSFYNNEISEKSEIFDDQFSVERPDGSNFTLKIRSTKLEDSAMYFCASSTGGAPFGYGYTFGSGTRLTVV.